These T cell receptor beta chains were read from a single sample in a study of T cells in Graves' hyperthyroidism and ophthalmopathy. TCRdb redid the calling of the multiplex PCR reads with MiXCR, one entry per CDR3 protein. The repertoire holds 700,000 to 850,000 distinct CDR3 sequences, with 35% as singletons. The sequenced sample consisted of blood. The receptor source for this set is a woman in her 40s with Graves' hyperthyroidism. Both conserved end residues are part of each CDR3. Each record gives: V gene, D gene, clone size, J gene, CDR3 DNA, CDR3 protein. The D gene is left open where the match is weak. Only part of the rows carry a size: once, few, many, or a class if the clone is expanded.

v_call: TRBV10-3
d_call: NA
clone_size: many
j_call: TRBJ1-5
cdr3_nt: TGTGCCACCCGACTCGGTTATCAGCCCCAGCATTTT
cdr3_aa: CATRLGYQPQHF

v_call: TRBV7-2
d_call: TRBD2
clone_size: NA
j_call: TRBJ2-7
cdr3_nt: TGTGCCGGCAGCTCCTCTGGTTGGCTAGCGGGGTCAAGCTCCTACGAGCAGTACTTC
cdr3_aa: CAGSSSGWLAGSSSYEQYF

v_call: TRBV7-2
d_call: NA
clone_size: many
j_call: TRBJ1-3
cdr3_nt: TGTGCCAGCAGCCAATACGGACCGGGCAACACCATATATTTT
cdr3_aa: CASSQYGPGNTIYF

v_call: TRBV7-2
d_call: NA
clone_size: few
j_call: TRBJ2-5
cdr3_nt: TGTGCCAGCAGCCAATACATAGTAGGAGAGACCCAGTACTTC
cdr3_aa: CASSQYIVGETQYF

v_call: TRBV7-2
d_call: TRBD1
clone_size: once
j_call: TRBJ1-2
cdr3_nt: TGTGCCAGCGGTCCCGGGACAGGGGTTAGGGACTATGGCTACACCTTC
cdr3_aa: CASGPGTGVRDYGYTF

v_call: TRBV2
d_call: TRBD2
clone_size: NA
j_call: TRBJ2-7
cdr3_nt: TGTGCCAGCAGTGGTGGTAGCGGGAGGTACCACGAGCAGTACTTC
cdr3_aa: CASSGGSGRYHEQYF

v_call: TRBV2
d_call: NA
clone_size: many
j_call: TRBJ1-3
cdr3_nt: TGTGCCAGCAGTGAAGACGGAAACACCATATATTTT
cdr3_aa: CASSEDGNTIYF

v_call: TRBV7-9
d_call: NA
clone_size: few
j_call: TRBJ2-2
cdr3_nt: TGTGCCAGCAGCCCGGTTCGGGATACGAGGGGGGCCACCGGGGAGCTGTTTTTT
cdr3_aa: CASSPVRDTRGATGELFF

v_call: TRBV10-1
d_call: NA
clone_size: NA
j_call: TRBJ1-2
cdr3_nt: TGCGCCAGCAGTGGGCTAGGGGCCTACGGCTACACCTTC
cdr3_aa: CASSGLGAYGYTF

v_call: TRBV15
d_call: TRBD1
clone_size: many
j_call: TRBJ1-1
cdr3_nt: TGTGCCACCAGCGCCCCAGGGGGGGGCACTGAAGCTTTCTTT
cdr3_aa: CATSAPGGGTEAFF

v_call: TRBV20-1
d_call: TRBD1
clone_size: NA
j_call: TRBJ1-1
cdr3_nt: TGCAGTAGTAAGGCAGGGGGCTACCTCGGGGCTGAAGCTTTCTTT
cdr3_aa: CSSKAGGYLGAEAFF

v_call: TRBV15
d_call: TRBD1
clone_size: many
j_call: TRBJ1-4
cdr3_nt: TGTGCCACCAGGGGACAGGCTAATGAAAAACTGTTTTTT
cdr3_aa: CATRGQANEKLFF

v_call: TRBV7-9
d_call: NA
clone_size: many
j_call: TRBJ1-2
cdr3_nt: TGTGCCAGCAGCTTTTCGACGGAGTATGGCTACACCTTC
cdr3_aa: CASSFSTEYGYTF

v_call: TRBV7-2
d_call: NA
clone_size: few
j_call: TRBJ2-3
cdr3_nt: TGTGCCAGCAGCGCGAACTTGGGGGAAATGACAGATACGCAGTATTTT
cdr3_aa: CASSANLGEMTDTQYF

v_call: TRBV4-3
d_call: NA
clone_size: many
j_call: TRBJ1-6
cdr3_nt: TGCGCCAGCAGCCACCGGGTGCCCTCTGATTCACCCCTCCACTTT
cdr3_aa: CASSHRVPSDSPLHF

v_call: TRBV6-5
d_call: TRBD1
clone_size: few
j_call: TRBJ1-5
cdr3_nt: TGTGCCAGCAGTTACCCCCGGGTTCGGACAGGGACTCAGCCCCAGCATTTT
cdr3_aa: CASSYPRVRTGTQPQHF